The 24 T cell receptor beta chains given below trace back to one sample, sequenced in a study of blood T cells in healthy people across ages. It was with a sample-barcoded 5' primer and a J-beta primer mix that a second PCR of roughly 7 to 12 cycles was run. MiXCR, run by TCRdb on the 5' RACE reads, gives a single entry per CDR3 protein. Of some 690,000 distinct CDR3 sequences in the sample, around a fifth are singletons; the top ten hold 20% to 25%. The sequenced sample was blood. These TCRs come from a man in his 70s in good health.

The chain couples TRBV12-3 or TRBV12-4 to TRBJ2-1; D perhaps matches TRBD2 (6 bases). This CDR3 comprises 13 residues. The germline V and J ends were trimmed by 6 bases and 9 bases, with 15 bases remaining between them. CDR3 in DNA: TGTGCCAGCAGCCTGGGACTTAGCCTTGAGCAGTTCTTC. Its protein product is CASSLGLSLEQFF.

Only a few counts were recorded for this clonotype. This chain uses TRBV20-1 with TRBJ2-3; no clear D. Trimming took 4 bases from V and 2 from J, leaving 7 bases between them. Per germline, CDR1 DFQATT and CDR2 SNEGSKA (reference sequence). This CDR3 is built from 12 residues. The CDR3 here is CSANAATDTQYF. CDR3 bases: TGCAGTGCTAATGCGGCCACAGATACGCAGTATTTT.

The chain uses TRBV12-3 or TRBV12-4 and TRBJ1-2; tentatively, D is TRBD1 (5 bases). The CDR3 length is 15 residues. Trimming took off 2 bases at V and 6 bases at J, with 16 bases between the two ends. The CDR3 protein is CASSLPPGLVDGYTF. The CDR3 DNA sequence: TGTGCCAGCAGTTTACCCCCGGGGCTCGTAGATGGCTACACCTTC.

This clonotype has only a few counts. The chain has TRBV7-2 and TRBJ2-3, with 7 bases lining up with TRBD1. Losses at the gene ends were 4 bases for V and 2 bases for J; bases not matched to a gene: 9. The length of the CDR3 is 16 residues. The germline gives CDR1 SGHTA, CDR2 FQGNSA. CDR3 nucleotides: TGTGCCAGCAGCTCCCGGACAGGAAACCCCACAGATACGCAGTATTTT. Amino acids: CASSSRTGNPTDTQYF.

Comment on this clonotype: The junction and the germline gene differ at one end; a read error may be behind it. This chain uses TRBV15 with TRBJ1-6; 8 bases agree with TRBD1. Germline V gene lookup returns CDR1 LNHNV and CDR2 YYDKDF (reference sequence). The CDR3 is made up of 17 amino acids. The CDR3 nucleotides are TGTGCCACCGGCAGAGATTGGGCAGGGGGCCCGAATTCACCCCTCCACTTT. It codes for CATGRDWAGGPNSPLHF.

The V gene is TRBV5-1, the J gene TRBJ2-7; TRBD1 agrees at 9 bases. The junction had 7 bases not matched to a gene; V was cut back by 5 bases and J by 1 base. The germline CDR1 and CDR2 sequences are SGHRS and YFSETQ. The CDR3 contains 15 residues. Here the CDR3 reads CASSRDRDQSYEQYV. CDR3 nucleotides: TGCGCCAGCAGTAGGGACAGGGATCAATCCTACGAGCAGTACGTC.

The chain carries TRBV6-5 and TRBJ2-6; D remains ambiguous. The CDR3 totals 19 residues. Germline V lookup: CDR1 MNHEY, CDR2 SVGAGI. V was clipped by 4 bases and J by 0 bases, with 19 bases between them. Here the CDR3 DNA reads TGTGCCAGCAGTTCCCCCCACCGGAGCCTTAGCTCTGGGGCCAACGTCCTGACTTTC. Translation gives CASSSPHRSLSSGANVLTF.

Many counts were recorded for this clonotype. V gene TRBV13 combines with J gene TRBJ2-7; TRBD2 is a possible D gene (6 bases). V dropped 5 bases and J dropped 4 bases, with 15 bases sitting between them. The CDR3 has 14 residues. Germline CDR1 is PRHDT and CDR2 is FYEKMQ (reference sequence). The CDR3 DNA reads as TGTGCCAGCAGCCCCCTGCGCGGGGTTTACGAGCAGTACTTC. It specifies CASSPLRGVYEQYF.

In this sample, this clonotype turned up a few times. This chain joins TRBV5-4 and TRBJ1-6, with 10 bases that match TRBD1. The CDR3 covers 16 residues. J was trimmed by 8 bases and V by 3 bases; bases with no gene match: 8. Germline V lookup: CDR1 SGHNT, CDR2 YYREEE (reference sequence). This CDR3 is CASSSSRDRGYSPLHF. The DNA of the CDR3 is TGTGCCAGCAGCTCCTCCCGGGACAGGGGTTATTCACCCCTCCACTTT.

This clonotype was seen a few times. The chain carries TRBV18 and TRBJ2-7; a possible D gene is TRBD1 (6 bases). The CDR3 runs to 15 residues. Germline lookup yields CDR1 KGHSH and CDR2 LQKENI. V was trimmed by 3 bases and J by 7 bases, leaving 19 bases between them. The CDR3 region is CASSPSQGRMREQYV. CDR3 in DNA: TGTGCCAGCTCACCTTCCCAGGGGAGAATGAGGGAGCAGTACGTC.

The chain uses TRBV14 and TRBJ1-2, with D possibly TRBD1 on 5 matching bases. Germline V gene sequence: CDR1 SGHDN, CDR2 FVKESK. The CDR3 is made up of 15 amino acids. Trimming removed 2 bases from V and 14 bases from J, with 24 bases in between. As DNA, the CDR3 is TGTGCCAGCAGCCAACCTCCCTTTTCGGCAAACCGGGGGACCTTC. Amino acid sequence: CASSQPPFSANRGTF.

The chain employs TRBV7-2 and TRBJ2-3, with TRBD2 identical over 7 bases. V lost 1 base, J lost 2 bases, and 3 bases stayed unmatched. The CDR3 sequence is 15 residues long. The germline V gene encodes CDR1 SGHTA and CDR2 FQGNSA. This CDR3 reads CASSLGGGITDTQYF. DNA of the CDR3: TGTGCCAGCAGCTTAGGGGGGGGGATCACAGATACGCAGTATTTT.

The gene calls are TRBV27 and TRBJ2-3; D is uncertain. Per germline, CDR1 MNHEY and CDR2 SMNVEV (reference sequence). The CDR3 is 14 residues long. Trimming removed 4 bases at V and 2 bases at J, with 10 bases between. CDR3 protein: CASSSWRITDTQYF. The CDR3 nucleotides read TGTGCCAGCAGTTCGTGGCGGATCACAGATACGCAGTATTTT.

Here the CDR3 DNA reads TGCAGTGCTAGGGAAAGACAGGGCTCCTACAATGAGCAGTTCTTC. Its protein product is CSARERQGSYNEQFF. J is TRBJ2-1 and V is TRBV20-1; 7 positions agree with TRBD1. This CDR3 spans 15 amino acids. Looked up from germline, CDR1 is DFQATT and CDR2 is SNEGSKA (reference sequence). Trimming cost V 3 bases and J 0 bases; bases outside gene matches: 5.

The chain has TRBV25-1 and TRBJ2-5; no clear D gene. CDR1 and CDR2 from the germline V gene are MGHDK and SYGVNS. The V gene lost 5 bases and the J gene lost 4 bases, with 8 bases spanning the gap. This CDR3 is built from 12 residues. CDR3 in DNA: TGTGCCAGCAGTCCCCAACTAGAGACCCAGTACTTC. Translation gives CASSPQLETQYF.

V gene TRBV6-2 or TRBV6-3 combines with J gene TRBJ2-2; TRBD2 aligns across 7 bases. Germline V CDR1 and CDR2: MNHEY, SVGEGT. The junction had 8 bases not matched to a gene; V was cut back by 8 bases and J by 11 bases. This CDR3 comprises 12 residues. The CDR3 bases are TGTGCCAGCTCACTTGGGGGACTAGAGCTGTTTTTT. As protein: CASSLGGLELFF.

CDR3 DNA sequence: TGTGCCAGCAGTGGACTAGCGGGGTTCACAGATACGCAGTATTTT. Encoded protein: CASSGLAGFTDTQYF. The chain employs TRBV7-2 and TRBJ2-3; 12 positions agree with TRBD2. The CDR3 extends over 15 amino acids. Germline-derived CDR1 and CDR2 are SGHTA and FQGNSA. V lost 6 bases to trimming and J lost 2 bases; unmatched junction nucleotides: 3.

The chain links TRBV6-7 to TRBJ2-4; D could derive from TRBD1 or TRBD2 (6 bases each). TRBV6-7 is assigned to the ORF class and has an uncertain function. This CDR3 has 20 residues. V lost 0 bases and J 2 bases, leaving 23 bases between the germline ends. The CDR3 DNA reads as TGTGCCAGCAGTTACTCGAAAGGTTATAGGGGGGCCGGGACCAAAAACATTCAGTACTTC. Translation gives CASSYSKGYRGAGTKNIQYF.

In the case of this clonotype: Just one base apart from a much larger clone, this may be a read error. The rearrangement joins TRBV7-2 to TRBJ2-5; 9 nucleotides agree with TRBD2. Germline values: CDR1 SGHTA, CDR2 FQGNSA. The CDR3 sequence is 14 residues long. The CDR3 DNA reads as TGTGCCAGCAGCTTAGCTCTAGCGGGACGGGAGCGGTTCTTC. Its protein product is CASSLALAGRERFF.

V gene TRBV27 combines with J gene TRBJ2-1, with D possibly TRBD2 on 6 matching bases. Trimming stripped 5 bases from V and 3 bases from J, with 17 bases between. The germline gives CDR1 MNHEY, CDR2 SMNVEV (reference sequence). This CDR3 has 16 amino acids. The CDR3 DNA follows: TGTGCCAGCAGTCGGGCGGGGACTGTCCTCTACAATGAGCAGTTCTTC. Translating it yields CASSRAGTVLYNEQFF.

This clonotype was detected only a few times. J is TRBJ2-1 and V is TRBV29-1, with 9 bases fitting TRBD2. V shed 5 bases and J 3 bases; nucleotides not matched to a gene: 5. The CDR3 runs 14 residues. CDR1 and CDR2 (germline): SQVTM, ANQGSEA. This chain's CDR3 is CSVSISGSYNEQFF. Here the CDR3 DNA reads TGCAGCGTTAGTATTAGCGGGAGCTACAATGAGCAGTTCTTC.

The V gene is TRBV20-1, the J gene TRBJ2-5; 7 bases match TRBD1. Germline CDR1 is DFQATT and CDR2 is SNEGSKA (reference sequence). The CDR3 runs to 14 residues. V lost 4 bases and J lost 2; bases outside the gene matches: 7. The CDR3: CSATRQGGQETQYF. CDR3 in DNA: TGCAGTGCTACCCGACAGGGCGGACAAGAGACCCAGTACTTC.

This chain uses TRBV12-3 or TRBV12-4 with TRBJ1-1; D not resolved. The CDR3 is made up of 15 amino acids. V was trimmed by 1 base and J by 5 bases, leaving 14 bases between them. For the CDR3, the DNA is TGTGCCAGCAGTTTAGTTTCTCAAGAGGTGACTGAAGCTTTCTTT. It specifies CASSLVSQEVTEAFF.

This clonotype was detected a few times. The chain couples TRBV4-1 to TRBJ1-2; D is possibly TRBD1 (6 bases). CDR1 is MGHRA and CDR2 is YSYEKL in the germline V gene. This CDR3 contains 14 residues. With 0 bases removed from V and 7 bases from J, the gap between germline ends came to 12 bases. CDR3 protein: CASSQEGQGFGYTF. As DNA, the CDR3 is TGCGCCAGCAGCCAAGAAGGGCAGGGGTTTGGCTACACCTTC.